This T cell receptor (beta chain) was obtained from a study of control samples from healthy donors and cancer patients. Clones were read by immunoSEQ multiplex PCR, and TCRdb kept only the in-frame ones, dropping some. The sample has 170,000 or so clones; more than 85% are singletons. The source of this sequence is a woman in her 40s in good health. The specimen sequenced was blood.

The CDR3 DNA reads as TGTGCCAGCAGCCACGGGGGTTCGGGTCAGCCCCAGCATTTT. Translated, it gives CASSHGGSGQPQHF. The chain employs TRBV6-6 and TRBJ1-5, with D possibly matching TRBD1 (5 bases). The CDR3 runs to 14 residues. Germline V gene data show CDR1 as MNHNY and CDR2 as SVGAGI (reference sequence). V dropped 6 bases and J dropped 6 bases, with 15 bases sitting between them.